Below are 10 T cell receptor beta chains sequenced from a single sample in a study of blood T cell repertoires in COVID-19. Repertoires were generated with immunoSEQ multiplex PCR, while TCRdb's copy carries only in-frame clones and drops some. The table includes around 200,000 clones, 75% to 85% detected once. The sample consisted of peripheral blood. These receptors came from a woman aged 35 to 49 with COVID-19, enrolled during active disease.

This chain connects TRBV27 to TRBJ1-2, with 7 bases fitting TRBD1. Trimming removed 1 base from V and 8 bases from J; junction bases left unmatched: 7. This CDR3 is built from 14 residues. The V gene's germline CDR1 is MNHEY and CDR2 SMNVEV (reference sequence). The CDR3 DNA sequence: TGTGCCAGCAGTTTATTGGAGGGGGCGCAGGGCTACACCTTC. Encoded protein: CASSLLEGAQGYTF.

The CDR3 loop is CASSPGAGEETQYF. DNA for the CDR3: TGTGCCAGCAGCCCCGGGGCGGGGGAGGAGACCCAGTACTTC. The chain has TRBV7-3 and TRBJ2-5, with 7 positions matching TRBD2. This CDR3 is 14 amino acids long. V trimming: 5 bases; J trimming: 5 bases; junction bases outside the gene matches: 8. CDR1 is SGHTA, CDR2 FQGTGA, per germline.

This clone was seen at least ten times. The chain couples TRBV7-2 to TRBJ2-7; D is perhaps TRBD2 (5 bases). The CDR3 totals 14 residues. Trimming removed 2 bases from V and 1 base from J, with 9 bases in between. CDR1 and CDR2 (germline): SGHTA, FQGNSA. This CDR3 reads CASSLFRGSYEQYF. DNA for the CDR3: TGTGCCAGCAGCTTATTTCGGGGTTCCTACGAGCAGTACTTC.

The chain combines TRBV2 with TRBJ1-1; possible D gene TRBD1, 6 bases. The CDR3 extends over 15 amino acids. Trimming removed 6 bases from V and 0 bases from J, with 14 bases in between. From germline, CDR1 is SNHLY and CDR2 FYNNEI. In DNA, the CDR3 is TGTGCCAGCAGGCCAGCCTCAGGGGTGAACACTGAAGCTTTCTTT. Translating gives CASRPASGVNTEAFF.

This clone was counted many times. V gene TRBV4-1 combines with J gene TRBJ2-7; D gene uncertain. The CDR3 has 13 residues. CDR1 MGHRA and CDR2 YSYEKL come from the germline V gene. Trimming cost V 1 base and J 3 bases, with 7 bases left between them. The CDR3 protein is CASSQVTDYEQYF. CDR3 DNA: TGCGCCAGCAGCCAAGTAACAGACTACGAGCAGTACTTC.

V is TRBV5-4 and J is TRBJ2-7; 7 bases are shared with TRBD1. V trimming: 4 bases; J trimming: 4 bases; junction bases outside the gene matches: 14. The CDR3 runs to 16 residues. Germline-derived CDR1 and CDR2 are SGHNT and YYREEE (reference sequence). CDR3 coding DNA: TGTGCCAGCAGCCCTACTCGGGGACAGTCTGGATACGAGCAGTACTTC. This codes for CASSPTRGQSGYEQYF.

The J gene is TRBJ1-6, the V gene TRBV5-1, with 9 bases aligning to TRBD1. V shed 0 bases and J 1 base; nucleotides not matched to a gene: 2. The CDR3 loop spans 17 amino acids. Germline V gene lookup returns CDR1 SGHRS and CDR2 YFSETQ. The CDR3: CASSLATGGSYNSPLHF. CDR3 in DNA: TGCGCCAGCAGCTTGGCGACAGGGGGGTCCTATAATTCACCCCTCCACTTT.

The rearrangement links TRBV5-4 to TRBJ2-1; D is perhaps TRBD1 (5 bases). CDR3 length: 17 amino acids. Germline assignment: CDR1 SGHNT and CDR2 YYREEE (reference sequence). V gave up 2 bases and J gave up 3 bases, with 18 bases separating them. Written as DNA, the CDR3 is TGTGCCAGCAGCTTAATCAGGGAAAGCCTCATCTACAATGAGCAGTTCTTC. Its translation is CASSLIRESLIYNEQFF.

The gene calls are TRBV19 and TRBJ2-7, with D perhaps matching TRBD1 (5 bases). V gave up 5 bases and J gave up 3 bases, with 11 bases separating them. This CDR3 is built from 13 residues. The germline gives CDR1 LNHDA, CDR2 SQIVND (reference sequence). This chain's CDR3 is CASSGGAHYEQYF. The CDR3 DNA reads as TGTGCCAGTAGTGGTGGGGCTCACTACGAGCAGTACTTC.

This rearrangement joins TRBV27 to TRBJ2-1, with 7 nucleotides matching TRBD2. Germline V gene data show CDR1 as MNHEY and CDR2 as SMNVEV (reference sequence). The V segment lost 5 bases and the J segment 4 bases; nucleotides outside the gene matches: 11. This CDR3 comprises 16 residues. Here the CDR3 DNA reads TGTGCCAGCAGTCCCCTCACGGGGGGTTTATACAATGAGCAGTTCTTC. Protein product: CASSPLTGGLYNEQFF.